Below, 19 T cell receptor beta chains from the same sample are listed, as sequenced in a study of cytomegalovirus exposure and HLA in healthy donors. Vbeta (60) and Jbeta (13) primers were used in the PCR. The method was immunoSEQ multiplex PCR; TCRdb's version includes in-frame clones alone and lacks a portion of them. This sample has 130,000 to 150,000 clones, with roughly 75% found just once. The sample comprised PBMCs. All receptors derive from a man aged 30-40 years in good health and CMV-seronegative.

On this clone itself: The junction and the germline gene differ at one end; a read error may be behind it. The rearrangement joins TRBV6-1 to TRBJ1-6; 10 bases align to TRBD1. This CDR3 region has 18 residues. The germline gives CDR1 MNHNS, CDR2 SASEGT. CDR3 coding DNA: TGTGCCAGCAGTGACTTGCTGACAGGGGGCTCGTATAATTCACCCCTCAACTTT. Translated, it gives CASSDLLTGGSYNSPLNF.

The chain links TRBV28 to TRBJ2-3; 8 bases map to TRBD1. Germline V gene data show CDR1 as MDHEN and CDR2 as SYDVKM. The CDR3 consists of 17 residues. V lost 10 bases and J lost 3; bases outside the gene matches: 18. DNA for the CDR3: TGTGCCATCCATCGCCTAATACAGGGGGGATTTACAGATACGCAGTATTTT. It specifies CAIHRLIQGGFTDTQYF.

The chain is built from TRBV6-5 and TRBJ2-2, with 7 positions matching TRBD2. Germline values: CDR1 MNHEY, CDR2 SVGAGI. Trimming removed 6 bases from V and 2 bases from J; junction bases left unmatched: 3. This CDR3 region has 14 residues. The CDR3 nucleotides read TGTGCCAGCAGGCGACTAGCAAACACCGGGGAGCTGTTTTTT. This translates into CASRRLANTGELFF.

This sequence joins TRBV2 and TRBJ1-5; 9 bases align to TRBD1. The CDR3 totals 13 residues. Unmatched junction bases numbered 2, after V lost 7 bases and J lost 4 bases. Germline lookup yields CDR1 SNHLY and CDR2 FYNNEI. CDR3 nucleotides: TGTGCCAGCACCGGACAGGGGAATCAGCCCCAGCATTTT. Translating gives CASTGQGNQPQHF.

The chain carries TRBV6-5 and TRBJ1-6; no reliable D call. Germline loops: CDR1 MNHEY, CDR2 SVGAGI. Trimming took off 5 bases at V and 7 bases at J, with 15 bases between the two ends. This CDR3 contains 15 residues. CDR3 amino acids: CASSTETASNSPLHF. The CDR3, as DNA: TGTGCCAGCAGTACAGAAACAGCTTCCAATTCACCCCTCCACTTT.

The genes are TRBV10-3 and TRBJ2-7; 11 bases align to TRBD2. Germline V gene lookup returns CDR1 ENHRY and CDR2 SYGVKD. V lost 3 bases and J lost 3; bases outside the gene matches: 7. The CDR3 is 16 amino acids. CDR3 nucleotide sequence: TGTGCCATCAGTGACCCACTAGCGGGGGCCCTCTACGAGCAGTACTTC. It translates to CAISDPLAGALYEQYF.

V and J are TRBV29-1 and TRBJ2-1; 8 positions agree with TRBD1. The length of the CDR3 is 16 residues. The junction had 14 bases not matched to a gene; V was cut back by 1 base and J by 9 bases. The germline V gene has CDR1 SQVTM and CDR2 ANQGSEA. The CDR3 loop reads CSVEVLGHQGAGEQFF. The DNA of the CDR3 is TGCAGCGTTGAAGTTTTGGGTCACCAGGGGGCGGGTGAGCAGTTCTTC.

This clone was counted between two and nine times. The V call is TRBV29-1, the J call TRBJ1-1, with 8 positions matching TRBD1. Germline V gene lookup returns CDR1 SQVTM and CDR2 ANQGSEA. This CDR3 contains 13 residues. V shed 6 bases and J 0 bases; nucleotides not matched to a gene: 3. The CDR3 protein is CSVVTGVNTEAFF. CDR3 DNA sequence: TGCAGCGTCGTGACAGGGGTGAACACTGAAGCTTTCTTT.

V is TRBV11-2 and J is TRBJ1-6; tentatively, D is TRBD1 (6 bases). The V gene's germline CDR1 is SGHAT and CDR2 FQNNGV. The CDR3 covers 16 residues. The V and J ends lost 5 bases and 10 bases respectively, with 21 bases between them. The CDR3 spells CASSEIEGVSRSPLHF. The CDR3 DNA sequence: TGTGCCAGCAGCGAAATCGAGGGGGTTTCGCGGTCACCCCTCCACTTT.

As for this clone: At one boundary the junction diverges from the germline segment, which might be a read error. CDR3 DNA sequence: TGTGCCATCACTGAGGGGCTAGCATTAGACGATGAGCAGTTCTTC. This encodes CAITEGLALDDEQFF. The chain employs TRBV10-3 and TRBJ2-1; D is perhaps TRBD1 or TRBD2 (5 bases each). This CDR3 region has 15 residues. Germline CDR1 is ENHRY and CDR2 is SYGVKD.

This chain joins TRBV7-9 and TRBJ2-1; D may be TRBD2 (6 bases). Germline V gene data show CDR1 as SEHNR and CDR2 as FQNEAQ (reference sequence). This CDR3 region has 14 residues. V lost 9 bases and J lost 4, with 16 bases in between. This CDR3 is CASPSGERYNEQFF. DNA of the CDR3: TGTGCCAGTCCCTCGGGGGAAAGGTACAATGAGCAGTTCTTC.

The DNA for the CDR3 is TGTGCCAGCAGTTACGGGACAGGGGTATACGAGCAGTACTTC. It specifies CASSYGTGVYEQYF. The genes are TRBV6-5 and TRBJ2-7; 10 bases map to TRBD1. Germline CDR1 and CDR2: MNHEY and SVGAGI. The trim removed 2 bases at V and 4 bases at J, leaving 2 bases unmatched. The CDR3 covers 14 residues.

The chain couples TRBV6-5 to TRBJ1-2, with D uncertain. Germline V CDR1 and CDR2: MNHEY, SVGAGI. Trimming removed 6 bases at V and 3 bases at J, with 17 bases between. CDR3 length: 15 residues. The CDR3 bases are TGTGCCAGCAGAAACACGGGTCTCGGGGACTATGGCTACACCTTC. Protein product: CASRNTGLGDYGYTF.

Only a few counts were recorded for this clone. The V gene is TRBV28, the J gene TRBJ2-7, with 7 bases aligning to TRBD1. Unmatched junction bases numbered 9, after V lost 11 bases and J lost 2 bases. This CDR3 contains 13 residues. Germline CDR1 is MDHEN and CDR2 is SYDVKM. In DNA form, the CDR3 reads TGTGCCGCGGGTGGGACAGCACCCTACGAGCAGTACTTC. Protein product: CAAGGTAPYEQYF. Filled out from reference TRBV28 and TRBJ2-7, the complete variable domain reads DVKVTQSSRYLVKRTGEKVFLECVQDMDHENMFWYRQDPGLGLRLIYFSYDVKMKEKGDIPEGYSVSREKKERFSLILESASTNQTSMYLCAAGGTAPYEQYFGPGTRLTVT.

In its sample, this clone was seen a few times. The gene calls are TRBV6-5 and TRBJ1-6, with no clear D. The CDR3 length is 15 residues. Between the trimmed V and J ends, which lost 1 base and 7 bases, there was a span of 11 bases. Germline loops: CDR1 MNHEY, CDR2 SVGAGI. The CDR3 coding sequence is TGTGCCAGCAGTTACTTAATGGGGAGGAATTCACCCCTCCACTTT. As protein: CASSYLMGRNSPLHF.

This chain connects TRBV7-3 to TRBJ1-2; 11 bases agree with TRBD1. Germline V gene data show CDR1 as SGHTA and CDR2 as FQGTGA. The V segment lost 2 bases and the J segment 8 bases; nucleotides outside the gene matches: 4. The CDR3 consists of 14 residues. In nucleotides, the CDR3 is TGTGCCAGCAGCTTACGGGACAGGGGGGACGGCTACACCTTC. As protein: CASSLRDRGDGYTF.

CDR3 loop: CASHQGSYTGELFF. The DNA for the CDR3 is TGTGCCAGCCATCAGGGGTCCTACACCGGGGAGCTGTTTTTT. V gene TRBV6-5 combines with J gene TRBJ2-2; TRBD1 is a possible D gene (6 bases). Germline V gene sequence: CDR1 MNHEY, CDR2 SVGAGI. This CDR3 region has 14 residues. Trimming pared 8 bases from V and 3 bases from J, leaving 13 bases between.

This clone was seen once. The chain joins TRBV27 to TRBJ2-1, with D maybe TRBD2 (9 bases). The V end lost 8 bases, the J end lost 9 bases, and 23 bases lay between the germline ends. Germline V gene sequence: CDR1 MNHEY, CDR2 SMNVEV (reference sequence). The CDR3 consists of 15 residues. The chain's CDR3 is CASATRASGTGEQFF. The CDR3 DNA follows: TGTGCCAGCGCCACTCGAGCTAGCGGGACAGGTGAGCAGTTCTTC.

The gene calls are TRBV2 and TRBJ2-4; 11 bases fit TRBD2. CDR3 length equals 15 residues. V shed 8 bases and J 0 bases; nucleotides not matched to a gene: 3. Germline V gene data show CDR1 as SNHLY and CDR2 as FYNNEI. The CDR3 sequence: CASGLAGPAKNIQYF. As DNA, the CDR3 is TGTGCCAGCGGACTAGCGGGCCCAGCCAAAAACATTCAGTACTTC.